The T cell receptor (beta chain) under discussion was sequenced for a study of blood T cells in healthy people across ages. A few counts support this clonotype. What it binds is unknown. Healthy Russian Caucasian donors spanned ages about 6 to 100 years. Looked up from germline, CDR1 is MNHEY and CDR2 is SVGEGT. V shed 1 base, J shed 9 bases, and the junction held 11 bases outside the gene matches. The CDR3 extends over 16 amino acids. Whole-study results and caveats: It was not possible, with unsorted PBMCs, to conclusively compare naive and antigen-experienced cells. Per million T cells, TCR beta diversity dropped about linearly as age rose.

A second PCR, run for roughly 7 to 12 cycles, used a sample-barcoded 5' primer plus a J-beta primer mix. TCRdb recomputed calls from the 5' RACE reads with MiXCR, one row per CDR3 protein. The sample includes 1.5 million to 2 million distinct CDR3 sequences, 28% seen only once; the top ten take 7% to 9%. The V and J genes are TRBV6-2 or TRBV6-3 and TRBJ2-1, with TRBD2 matching over 8 bases. The sequence was collected from a woman between 25 and 40 years old in good health. Specimen: blood. CDR3 region: CASSYLVGGARGEQFF. The CDR3 nucleotides read TGTGCCAGCAGTTACTTGGTCGGGGGGGCGCGTGGTGAGCAGTTCTTC.